This record looks at one TCR beta chain sequence and its context. The antigen remains unidentified. V lost 4 bases and J 2 bases, leaving 21 bases between the germline ends. The CDR3 covers 17 residues. CDR1 MNHNS and CDR2 SASEGT come from the germline V gene. Sequenced with the Oncomine TCR Beta short-read assay was DNA taken from cultured CD4+ T cells. TCRdb used MiXCR to reprocess the PCR reads, holding one entry per CDR3 protein. This table holds approximately 14,000 distinct CDR3 sequences, 51% found once. Indicated treatment: roughly 11-day PBMC culture with coronavirus spike peptide pools or control peptides (ViraFEST assay). ViraFEST stimulated the growth of antigen-specific T cells using peptide pools and subsequently profiled their TCRs by sequencing. Peptide pools at about 9 ug/ml stimulated approximately 2 million PBMCs per well with 10 IU/ml IL-2. The data belong to a study of vaccination and CD4 T cells after COVID-19. Study details: Spike peptides, overlapping and drawn from SARS-CoV-2, HCoV-NL63, HCoV-OC43 and HCoV-229E, were used to stimulate cells.

V and J are TRBV6-1 and TRBJ2-7, with TRBD1 as a possible D gene (5 bases). The clonotype originates from a human donor who had recovered from COVID-19. Specimen: CD4+ T cells from blood, cultured in vitro. The CDR3 region is CASSGLLRTHDPYEQYF. The CDR3 DNA sequence: TGTGCCAGCAGTGGGCTGTTGAGGACACACGACCCCTACGAGCAGTACTTC.